The present entry profiles one T cell receptor (beta chain) with its context. The data stem from a study of T cells in Graves' hyperthyroidism and ophthalmopathy. Trimming took off 3 bases at V and 1 base at J, with 7 bases between the two ends. The germline gives CDR1 ENHRY, CDR2 SYGVKD. This CDR3 is built from 13 residues. Amplified TCR beta CDR3 regions derived from RNA transcripts. The HTBI primer set was used in a first-round RT-PCR of the TCR CDR3. TCRdb used MiXCR to reprocess the multiplex PCR reads, holding one entry per CDR3 protein. The repertoire includes some 350,000 distinct CDR3 sequences, roughly 15% of them detected once, and about 21% sits in the top ten. It was 8 to 10 ml of fresh peripheral blood that supplied the PBMCs.

The sequencing input was blood. This chain links TRBV10-3 with TRBJ2-7; D is uncertain. This clonotype was obtained from a woman aged 55-70 years with Graves' ophthalmopathy. The CDR3 DNA sequence: TGTGCCATCAGTGATCACGGATCCTACGAGCAGTACTTC. Translated: CAISDHGSYEQYF.